The clone carrying this T cell receptor beta chain has a handful of counts. The sample comes from a study of T-cell memory formation after mild COVID-19. This CDR3 contains 14 residues. The ends were cut back, 5 bases at V and 2 bases at J, with 12 bases in the middle. The germline CDR1 and CDR2 sequences are SGHNT and YENEEA. Each CDR3 protein gets one entry after TCRdb re-called the 5' RACE reads with MiXCR. The table has a few hundred thousand distinct CDR3 sequences, approximately 16% seen once. The TCR was taken from a young man who had mild COVID-19 (a few samples of this study predate the infection). Cell type and time point are not known. The specimen was PBMCs or a T cell subset sorted from them (not recorded which). The V and J genes are TRBV11-3 and TRBJ2-5; D is unclear. The DNA for the CDR3 is TGTGCCAGCAGCCAGGTGGGCAGACAAGAGACCCAGTACTTC. Translating gives CASSQVGRQETQYF. The variable domain in full, with the rest retrieved from reference TRBV11-3 and TRBJ2-5, is EAGVVQSPRYKIIEKKQPVAFWCNPISGHNTLYWYLQNLGQGPELLIRYENEEAVDDSQLPKDRFSAERLKGVDSTLKIQPAELGDSAVYLCASSQVGRQETQYFGPGTRLLVL.